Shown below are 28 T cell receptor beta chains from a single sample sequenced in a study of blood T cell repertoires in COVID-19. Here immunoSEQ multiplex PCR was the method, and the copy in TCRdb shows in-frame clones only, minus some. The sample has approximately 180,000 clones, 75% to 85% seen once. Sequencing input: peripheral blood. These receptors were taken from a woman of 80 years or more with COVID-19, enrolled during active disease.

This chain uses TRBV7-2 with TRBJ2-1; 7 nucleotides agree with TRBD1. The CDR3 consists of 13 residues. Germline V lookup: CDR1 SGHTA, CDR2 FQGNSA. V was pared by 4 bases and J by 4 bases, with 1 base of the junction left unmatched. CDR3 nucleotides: TGTGCCAGCAGCTCGGGACAGTACAATGAGCAGTTCTTC. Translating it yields CASSSGQYNEQFF.

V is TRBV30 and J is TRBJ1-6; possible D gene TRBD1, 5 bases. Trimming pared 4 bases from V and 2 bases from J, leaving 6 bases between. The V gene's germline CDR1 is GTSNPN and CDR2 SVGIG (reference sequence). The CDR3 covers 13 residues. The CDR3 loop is CAWKGTYNSPLHF. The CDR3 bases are TGTGCCTGGAAGGGGACCTATAATTCACCCCTCCACTTT.

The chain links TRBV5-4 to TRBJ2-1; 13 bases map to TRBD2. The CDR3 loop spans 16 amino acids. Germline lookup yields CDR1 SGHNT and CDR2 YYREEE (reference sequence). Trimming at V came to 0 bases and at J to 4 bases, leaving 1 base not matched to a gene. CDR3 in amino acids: CASSLEGLAGYNEQFF. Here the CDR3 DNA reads TGTGCCAGCAGCTTGGAGGGACTAGCGGGATACAATGAGCAGTTCTTC.

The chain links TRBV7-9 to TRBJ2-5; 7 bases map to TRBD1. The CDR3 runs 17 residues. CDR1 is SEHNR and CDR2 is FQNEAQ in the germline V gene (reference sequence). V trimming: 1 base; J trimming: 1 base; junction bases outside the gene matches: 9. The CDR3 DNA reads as TGTGCCAGCAGCTTAGGGGGACAGTTTAGTTTCCAAGAGACCCAGTACTTC. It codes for CASSLGGQFSFQETQYF. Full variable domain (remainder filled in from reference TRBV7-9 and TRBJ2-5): DTGVSQNPRHKITKRGQNVTFRCDPISEHNRLYWYRQTLGQGPEFLTYFQNEAQLEKSRLLSDRFSAERPKGSFSTLEIQRTEQGDSAMYLCASSLGGQFSFQETQYFGPGTRLLVL.

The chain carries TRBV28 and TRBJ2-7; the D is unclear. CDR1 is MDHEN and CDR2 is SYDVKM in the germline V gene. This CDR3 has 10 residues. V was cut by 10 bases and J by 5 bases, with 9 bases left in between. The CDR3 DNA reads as TGTGCCACCGAGGAGAACGAGCAGTACTTC. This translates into CATEENEQYF.

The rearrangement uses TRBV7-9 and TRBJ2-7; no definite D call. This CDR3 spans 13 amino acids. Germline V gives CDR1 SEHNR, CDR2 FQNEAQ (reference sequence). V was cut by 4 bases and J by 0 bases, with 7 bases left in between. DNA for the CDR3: TGTGCCAGCAGCTCTCGCGCCTCCTACGAGCAGTACTTC. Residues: CASSSRASYEQYF.

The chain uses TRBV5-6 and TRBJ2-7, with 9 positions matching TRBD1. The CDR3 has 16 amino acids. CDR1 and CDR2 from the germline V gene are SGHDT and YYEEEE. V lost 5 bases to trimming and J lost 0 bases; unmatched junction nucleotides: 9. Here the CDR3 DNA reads TGTGCCAGCAGGTCTTACAGGGGGCCGAGCTCCTACGAGCAGTACTTC. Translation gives CASRSYRGPSSYEQYF.

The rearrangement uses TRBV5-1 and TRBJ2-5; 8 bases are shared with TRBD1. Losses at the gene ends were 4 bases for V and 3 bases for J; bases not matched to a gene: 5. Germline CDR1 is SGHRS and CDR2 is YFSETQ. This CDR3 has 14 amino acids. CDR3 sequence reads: CASSPRGQEETQYF. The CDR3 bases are TGCGCCAGCAGCCCCAGGGGGCAGGAAGAGACCCAGTACTTC.

The CDR3 is CASSATGYATNEKLFF. Here the CDR3 DNA reads TGTGCCAGCAGTGCAACAGGGTATGCAACTAATGAAAAACTGTTTTTT. This sequence joins TRBV7-8 and TRBJ1-4; D may be TRBD1 (6 bases). V was pared by 6 bases and J by 0 bases, with 14 bases between. The CDR3 contains 16 residues. Germline CDR1 reads SGHVS; CDR2 reads FQNEAQ. The variable domain in full, completed from reference TRBV7-8 and TRBJ1-4, reads GAGVSQSPRYKVAKRGQDVALRCDPISGHVSLFWYQQALGQGPEFLTYFQNEAQLDKSGLPSDRFFAERPEGSVSTLKIQRTQQEDSAVYLCASSATGYATNEKLFFGSGTQLSVL.

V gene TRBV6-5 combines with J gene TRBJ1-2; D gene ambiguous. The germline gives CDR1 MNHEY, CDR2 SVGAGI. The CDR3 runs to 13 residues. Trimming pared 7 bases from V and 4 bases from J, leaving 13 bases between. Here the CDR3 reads CASTAQNSYGYTF. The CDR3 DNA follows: TGTGCCAGCACCGCACAGAATTCCTATGGCTACACCTTC.

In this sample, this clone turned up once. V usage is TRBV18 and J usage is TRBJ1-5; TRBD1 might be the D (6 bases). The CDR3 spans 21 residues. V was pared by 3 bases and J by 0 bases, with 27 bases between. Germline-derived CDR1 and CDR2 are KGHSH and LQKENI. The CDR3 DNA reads TGTGCCAGCTCACCTCGACCCAGGGGACAATGGGGGTTACATAGCAATCAGCCCCAGCATTTT. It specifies CASSPRPRGQWGLHSNQPQHF. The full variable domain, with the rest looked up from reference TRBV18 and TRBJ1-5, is NAGVMQNPRHLVRRRGQEARLRCSPMKGHSHVYWYRQLPEEGLKFMVYLQKENIIDESGMPKERFSAEFPKEGPSILRIQQVVRGDSAAYFCASSPRPRGQWGLHSNQPQHFGDGTRLSIL.

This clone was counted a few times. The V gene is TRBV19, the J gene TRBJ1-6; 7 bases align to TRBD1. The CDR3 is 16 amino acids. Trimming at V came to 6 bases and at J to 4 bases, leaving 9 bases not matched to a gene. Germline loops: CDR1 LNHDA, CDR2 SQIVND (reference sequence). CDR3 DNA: TGTGCCAGTAGGCGACAGGGTAGCCTGTATAATTCACCCCTCCACTTT. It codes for CASRRQGSLYNSPLHF.

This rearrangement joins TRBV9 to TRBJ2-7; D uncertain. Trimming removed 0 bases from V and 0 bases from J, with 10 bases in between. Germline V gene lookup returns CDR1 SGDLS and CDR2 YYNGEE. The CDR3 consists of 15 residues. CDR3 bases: TGTGCCAGCAGCGTAGGTCCCCTCTCCTCCTACGAGCAGTACTTC. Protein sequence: CASSVGPLSSYEQYF.

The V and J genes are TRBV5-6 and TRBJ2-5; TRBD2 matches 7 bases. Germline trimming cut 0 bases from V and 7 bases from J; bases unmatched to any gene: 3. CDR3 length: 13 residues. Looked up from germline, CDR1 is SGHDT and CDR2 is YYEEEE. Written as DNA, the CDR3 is TGTGCCAGCAGCTTGGAGCGGGGAGGGACCCAGTACTTC. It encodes CASSLERGGTQYF. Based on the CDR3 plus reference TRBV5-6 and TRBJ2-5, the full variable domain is DAGVTQSPTHLIKTRGQQVTLRCSPKSGHDTVSWYQQALGQGPQFIFQYYEEEERQRGNFPDRFSGHQFPNYSSELNVNALLLGDSALYLCASSLERGGTQYFGPGTRLLVL.

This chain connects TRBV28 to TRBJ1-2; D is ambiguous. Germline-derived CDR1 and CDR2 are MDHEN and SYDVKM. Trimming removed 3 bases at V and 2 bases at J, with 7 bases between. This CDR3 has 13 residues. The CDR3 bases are TGTGCCAGCAGTTTGGGAGGGAACTATGGCTACACCTTC. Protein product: CASSLGGNYGYTF.

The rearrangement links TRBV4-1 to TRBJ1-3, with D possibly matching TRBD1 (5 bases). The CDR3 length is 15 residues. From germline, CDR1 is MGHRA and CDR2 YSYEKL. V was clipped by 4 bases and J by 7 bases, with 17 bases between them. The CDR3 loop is CASSPLPRVPNTIYF. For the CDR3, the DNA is TGCGCCAGCAGCCCACTACCCAGGGTTCCCAACACCATATATTTT.

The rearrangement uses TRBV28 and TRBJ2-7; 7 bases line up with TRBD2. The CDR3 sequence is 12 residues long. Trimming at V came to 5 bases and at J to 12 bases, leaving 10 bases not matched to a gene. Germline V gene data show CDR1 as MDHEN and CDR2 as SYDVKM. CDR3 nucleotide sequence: TGTGCCAGCAGTCCTGATCAGCGGGAACTGTACTTC. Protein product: CASSPDQRELYF.

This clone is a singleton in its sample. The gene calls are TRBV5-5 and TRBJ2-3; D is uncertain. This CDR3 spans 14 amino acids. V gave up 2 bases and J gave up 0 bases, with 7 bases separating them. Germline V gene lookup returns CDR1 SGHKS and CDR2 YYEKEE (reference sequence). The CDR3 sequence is CASSFGGSTDTQYF. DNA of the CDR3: TGTGCCAGCAGCTTTGGCGGAAGCACAGATACGCAGTATTTT.

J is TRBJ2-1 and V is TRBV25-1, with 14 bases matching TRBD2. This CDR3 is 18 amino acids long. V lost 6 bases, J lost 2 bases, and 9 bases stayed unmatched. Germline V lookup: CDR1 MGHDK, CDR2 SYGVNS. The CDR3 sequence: CASRGLAGAEETYNEQFF. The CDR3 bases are TGTGCCAGCAGGGGACTAGCGGGAGCGGAAGAGACCTACAATGAGCAGTTCTTC.

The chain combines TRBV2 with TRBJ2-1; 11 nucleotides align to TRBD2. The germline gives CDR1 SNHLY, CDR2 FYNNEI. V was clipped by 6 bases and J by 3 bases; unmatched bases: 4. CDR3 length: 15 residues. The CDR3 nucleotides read TGTGCCAGCAGGACACTAGCGGGGGTCTACAATGAGCAGTTCTTC. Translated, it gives CASRTLAGVYNEQFF. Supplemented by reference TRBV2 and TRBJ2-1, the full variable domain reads EPEVTQTPSHQVTQMGQEVILRCVPISNHLYFYWYRQILGQKVEFLVSFYNNEISEKSEIFDDQFSVERPDGSNFTLKIRSTKLEDSAMYFCASRTLAGVYNEQFFGPGTRLTVL.

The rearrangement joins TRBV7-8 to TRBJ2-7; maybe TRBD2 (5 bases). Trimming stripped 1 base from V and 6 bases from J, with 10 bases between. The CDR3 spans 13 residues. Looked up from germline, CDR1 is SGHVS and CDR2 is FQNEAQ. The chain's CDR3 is CASSLVPSGEQYF. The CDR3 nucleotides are TGTGCCAGCAGCTTAGTCCCCAGCGGCGAGCAGTACTTC. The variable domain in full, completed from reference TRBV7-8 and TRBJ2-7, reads GAGVSQSPRYKVAKRGQDVALRCDPISGHVSLFWYQQALGQGPEFLTYFQNEAQLDKSGLPSDRFFAERPEGSVSTLKIQRTQQEDSAVYLCASSLVPSGEQYFGPGTRLTVT.

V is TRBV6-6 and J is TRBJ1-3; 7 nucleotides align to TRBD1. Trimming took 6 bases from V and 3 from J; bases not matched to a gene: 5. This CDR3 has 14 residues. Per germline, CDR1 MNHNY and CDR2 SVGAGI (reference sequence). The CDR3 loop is CASSPTGIGNTIYF. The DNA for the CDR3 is TGTGCCAGCAGCCCGACAGGGATTGGAAACACCATATATTTT.

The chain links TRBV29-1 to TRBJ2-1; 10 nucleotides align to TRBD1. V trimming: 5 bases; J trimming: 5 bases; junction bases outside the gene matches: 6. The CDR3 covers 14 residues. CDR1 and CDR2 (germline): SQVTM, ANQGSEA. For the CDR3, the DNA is TGCAGCGTTCGACAGGGGGCTTTCCACAATGAGCAGTTCTTC. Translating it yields CSVRQGAFHNEQFF.

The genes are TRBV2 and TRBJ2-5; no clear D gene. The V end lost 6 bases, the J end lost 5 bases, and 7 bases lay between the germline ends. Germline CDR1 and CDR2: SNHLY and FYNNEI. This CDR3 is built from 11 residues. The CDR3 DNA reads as TGTGCCAGCAGCTCGGAGGAGACCCAGTACTTC. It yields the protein CASSSEETQYF.

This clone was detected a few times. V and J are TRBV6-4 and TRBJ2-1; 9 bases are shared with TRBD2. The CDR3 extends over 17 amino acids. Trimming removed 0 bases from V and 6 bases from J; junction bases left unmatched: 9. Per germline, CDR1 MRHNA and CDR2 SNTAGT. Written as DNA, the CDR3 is TGTGCCAGCAGTGACTCCCACGCGGGAGGGGATCCCAATGAGCAGTTCTTC. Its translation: CASSDSHAGGDPNEQFF.

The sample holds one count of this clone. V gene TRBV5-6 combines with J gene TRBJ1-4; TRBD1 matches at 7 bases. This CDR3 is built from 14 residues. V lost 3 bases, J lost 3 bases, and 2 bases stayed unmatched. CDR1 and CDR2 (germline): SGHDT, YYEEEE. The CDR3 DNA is TGTGCCAGCAGCTACAGGGGATCTAATGAAAAACTGTTTTTT. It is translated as CASSYRGSNEKLFF. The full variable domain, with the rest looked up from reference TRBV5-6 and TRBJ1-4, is DAGVTQSPTHLIKTRGQQVTLRCSPKSGHDTVSWYQQALGQGPQFIFQYYEEEERQRGNFPDRFSGHQFPNYSSELNVNALLLGDSALYLCASSYRGSNEKLFFGSGTQLSVL.

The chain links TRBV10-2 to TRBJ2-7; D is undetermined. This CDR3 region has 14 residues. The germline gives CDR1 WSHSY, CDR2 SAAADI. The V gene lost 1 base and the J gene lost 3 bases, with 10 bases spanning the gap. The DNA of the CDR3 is TGCGCCAGCAGTGAGTTCAGGAATTTCTACGAGCAGTACTTC. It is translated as CASSEFRNFYEQYF.

CDR3 DNA sequence: TGTGCCAGTAACACACCTCAGGCCGGCAATCAGCCCCAGCATTTT. Translation: CASNTPQAGNQPQHF. This rearrangement joins TRBV19 to TRBJ1-5; D not resolved. This CDR3 has 15 amino acids. The V end was cut by 7 bases, the J end by 2 bases, with 15 bases between. Germline loops: CDR1 LNHDA, CDR2 SQIVND (reference sequence).